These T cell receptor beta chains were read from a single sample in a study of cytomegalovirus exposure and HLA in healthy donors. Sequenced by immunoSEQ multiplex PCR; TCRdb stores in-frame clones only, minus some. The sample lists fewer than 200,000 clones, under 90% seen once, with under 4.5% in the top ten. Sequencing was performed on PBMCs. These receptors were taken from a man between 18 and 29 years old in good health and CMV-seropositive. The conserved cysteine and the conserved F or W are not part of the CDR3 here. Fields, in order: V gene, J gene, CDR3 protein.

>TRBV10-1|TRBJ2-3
ASSDGTPKGTDTQY
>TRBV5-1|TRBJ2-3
ASSPNRDRPGPQY
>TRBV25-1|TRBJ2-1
ASSPRDRDYNEQF
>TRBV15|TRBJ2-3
ATSRGFYPFTDTQY
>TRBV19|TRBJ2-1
ASSPGLGSYNEQF
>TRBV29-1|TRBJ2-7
SVAGQGFRWSYEQY
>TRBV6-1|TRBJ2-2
ASRPTGVRTGELF
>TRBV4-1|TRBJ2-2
ASSRGQGSTGELF
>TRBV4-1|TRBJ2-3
ASSRTTTGLGTDTQY
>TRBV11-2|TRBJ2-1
ASRLAGAPYNEQF
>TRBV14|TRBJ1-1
ASSRGTGGLVAF
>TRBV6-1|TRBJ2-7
ASRLTGGYEQY
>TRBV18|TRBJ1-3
ASSISPAGDSGNTIY
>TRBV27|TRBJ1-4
ASSLWNAGGAEKLF
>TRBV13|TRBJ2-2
ASSSGLAGNTGELF
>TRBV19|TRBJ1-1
ASSTQGLNTEAF
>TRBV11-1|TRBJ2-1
ASSSTSGRDSEQF
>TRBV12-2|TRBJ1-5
ASAGNQPQH
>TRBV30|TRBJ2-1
AWSVRGNEQF
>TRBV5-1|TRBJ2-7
ASSLYRTPTMNYEQY
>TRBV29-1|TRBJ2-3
SVALAGGVADTQY
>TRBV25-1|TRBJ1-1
ASRDTGQTEAF
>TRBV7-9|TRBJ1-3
ASSSPPNDRSGNTIY
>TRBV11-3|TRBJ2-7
ASSFTSGVGQY
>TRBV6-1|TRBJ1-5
ASSENGHISSQPQH
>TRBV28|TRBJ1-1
ASSLNRGLEAF
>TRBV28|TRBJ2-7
ASSFPNTLVVAGTSYEQY
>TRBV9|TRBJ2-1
ASSVGPGGFTSGSNEQF
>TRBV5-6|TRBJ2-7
ASSLLSMAGKSYEQY
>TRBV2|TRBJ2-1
ASREMTSASYNEQF
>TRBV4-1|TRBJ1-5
ASSQDRDSNQPQH
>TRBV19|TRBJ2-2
ASISGTSGGIAGELF
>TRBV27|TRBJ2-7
ASSLSLTGTGRGSGF
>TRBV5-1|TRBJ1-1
ASSSWTGEAF
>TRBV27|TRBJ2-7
ASSRWAGAYEQY
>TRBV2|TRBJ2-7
ASNLGTGNYEQY
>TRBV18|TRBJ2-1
ASSPPGQGGNEQF
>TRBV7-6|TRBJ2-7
ASSPRTGDYEQY
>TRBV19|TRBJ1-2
ASDRDRGSLSGYT
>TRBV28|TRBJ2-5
ASNENGGGQETQY
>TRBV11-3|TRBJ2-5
ASSLPWTGGTETQY
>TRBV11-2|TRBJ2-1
ASSLASENEQF
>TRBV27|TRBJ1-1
ASSSSQGFTEAF
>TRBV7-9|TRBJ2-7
ASSLAGTGGNGQY
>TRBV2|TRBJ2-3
ASSEARADTQY
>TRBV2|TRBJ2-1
ASKLAAYNEQF
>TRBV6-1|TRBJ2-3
ASSVQLAGAADTQY
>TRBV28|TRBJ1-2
ASSFPPQEPGYT
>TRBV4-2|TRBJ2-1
ASSQVGHYNEQF
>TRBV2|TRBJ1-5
ASSTGVDQPQH
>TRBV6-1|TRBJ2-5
ASSERLAGGQETQY
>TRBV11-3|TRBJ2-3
ASSLDSVKSTDTQY
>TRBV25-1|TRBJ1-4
ASRSGTGVRREKLF
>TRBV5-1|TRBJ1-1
ASRREGNTEAF
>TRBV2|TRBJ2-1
ASSSTSGNDNEQF
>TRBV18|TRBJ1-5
ASSPIRGGNQPQH
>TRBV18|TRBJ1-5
ASSPARGTGGKEGNQPQH
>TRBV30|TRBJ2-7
AWVAGGHYEQY